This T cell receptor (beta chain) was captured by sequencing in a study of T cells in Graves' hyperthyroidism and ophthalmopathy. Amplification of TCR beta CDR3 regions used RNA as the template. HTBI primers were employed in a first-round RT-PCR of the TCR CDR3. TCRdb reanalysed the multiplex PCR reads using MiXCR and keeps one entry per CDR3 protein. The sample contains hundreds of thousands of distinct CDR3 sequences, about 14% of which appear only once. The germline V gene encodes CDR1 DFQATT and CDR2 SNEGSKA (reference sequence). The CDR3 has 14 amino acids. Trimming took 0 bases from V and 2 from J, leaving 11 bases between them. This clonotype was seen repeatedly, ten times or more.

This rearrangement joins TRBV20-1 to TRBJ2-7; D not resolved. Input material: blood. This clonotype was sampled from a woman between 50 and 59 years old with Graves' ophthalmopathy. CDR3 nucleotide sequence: TGCAGTGCTAGAGATCCTCGCGACGCCTACGAGCAGTACTTC. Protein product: CSARDPRDAYEQYF.